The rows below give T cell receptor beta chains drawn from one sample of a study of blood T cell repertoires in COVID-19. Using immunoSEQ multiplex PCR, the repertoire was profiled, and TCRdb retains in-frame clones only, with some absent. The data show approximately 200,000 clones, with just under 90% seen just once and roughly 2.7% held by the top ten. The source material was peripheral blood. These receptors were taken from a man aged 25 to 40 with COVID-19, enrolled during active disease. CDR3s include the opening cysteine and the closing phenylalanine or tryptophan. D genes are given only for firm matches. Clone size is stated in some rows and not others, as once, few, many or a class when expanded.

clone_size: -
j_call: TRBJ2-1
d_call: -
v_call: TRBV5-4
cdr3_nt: TGTGCCAGCAGCGCCGACGGAGGGGATGAGCAGTTCTTC
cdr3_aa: CASSADGGDEQFF

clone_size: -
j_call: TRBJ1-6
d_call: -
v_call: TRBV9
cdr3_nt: TGTGCCAGCAGCGTAGGGGCCGTATATACCTATAATTCACCCCTCCACTTT
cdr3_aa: CASSVGAVYTYNSPLHF

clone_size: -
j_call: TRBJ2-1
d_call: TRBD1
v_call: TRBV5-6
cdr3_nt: TGTGCCAGCAGGTCCCTTAAGGACAGGGACAATGAGCAGTTCTTC
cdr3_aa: CASRSLKDRDNEQFF

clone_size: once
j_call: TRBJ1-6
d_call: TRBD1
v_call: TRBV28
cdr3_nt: TGTGCCAGCAGTTCTGGGACAGGGGATTCACCCCTCCACTTT
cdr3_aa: CASSSGTGDSPLHF

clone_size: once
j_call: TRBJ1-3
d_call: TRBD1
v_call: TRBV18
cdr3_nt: TGTGCCAGCTCCCCTCCGGGACAGACTATTGGAAACACCATATATTTT
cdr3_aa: CASSPPGQTIGNTIYF

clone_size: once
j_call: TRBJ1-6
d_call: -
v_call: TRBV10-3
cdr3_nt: TGTGCCATCAGTGTCGACAGCTTTAATTCACCCCTCCACTTT
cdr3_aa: CAISVDSFNSPLHF

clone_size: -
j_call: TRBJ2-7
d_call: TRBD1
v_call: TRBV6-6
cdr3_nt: TGTGCCAGCAGTCTCGGACAGGGCTACGAGCAGTACTTC
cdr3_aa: CASSLGQGYEQYF

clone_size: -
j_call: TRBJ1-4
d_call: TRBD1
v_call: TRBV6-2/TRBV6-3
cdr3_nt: TGTGCCAGCAACCCGGGACAGGGAGGTGAAAAACTGTTTTTT
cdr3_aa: CASNPGQGGEKLFF

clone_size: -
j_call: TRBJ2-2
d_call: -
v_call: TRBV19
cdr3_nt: TGTGCCAGTAGTACCCTGATGGGACGGGGACTGAACACCGGGGAGCTGTTTTTT
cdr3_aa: CASSTLMGRGLNTGELFF

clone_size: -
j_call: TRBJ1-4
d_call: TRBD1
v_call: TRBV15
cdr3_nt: TGTGCCACCAGCAGGATGGGACAGGGTAATGAAAAACTGTTTTTT
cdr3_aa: CATSRMGQGNEKLFF

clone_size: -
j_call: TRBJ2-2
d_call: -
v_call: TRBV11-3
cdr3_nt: TGTGCCAGCAGTCGAGGACTAAATCAGAACGGGGAGCTGTTTTTT
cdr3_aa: CASSRGLNQNGELFF

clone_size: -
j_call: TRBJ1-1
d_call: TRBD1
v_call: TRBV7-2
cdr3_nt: TGTGCCAGCAGCTTATTGGACAGGGGAACTGAAGCTTTCTTT
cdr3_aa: CASSLLDRGTEAFF

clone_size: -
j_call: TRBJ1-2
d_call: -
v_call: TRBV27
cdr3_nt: TGTGCCAGCAGGCGGGCCGGGGGGGCGCATGGCTACACCTTC
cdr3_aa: CASRRAGGAHGYTF

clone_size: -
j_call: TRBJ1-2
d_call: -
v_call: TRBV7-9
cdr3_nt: TGTGCCAGCAGCCTGAGACAGACCGGAGGCTACACCTTC
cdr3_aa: CASSLRQTGGYTF

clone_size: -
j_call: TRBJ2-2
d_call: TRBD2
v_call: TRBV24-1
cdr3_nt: TGTGCCACCAAGGCGGCGGGAGGGAACACCGGGGAGCTGTTTTTT
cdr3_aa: CATKAAGGNTGELFF

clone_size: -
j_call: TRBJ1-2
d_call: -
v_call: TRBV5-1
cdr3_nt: TGCGCCAGCAGCCGAGGGAATAACTATGGCTACACCTTC
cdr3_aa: CASSRGNNYGYTF

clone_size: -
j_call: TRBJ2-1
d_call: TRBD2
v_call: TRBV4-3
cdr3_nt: TGCGCCAGCAGCCAAGTCACTAGCGGGGGGAGTGAGCAGTTCTTC
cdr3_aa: CASSQVTSGGSEQFF

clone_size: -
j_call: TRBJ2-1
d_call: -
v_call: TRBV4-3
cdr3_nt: TGCGCCAGCAGCCAAGCTTGGAGCCGTCAGGGTGAGCAGTTCTTC
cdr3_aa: CASSQAWSRQGEQFF

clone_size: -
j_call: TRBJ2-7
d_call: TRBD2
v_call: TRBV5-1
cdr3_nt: TGCGCCAGCAGCACCGGGACTAGCGGGGGGACCTACGAGCAGTACTTC
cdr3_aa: CASSTGTSGGTYEQYF

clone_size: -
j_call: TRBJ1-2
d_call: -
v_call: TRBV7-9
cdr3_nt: TGTGCCAGCAGCTTAGAAGGTGCCCCGGAGGCAAACTATGGCTACACCTTC
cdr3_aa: CASSLEGAPEANYGYTF

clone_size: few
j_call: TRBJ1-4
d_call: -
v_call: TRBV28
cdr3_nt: TGTGCCAGCAGTTTAATGATCCCTGAGAATGAAAAACTGTTTTTT
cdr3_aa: CASSLMIPENEKLFF

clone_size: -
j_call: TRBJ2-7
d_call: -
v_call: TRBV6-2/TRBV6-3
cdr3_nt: TGTGCCAGCAGTTACCGCTCGCGGGATCTCTCCTACGAGCAGTACTTC
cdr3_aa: CASSYRSRDLSYEQYF

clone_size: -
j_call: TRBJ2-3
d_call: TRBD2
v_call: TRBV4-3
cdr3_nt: TGCGCCAGCAGCCAAGGGAGACTAGCGGGAGGGCAAGAAGATACGCAGTATTTT
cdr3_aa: CASSQGRLAGGQEDTQYF

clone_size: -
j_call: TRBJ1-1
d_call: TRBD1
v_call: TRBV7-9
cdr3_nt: TGTGCCAGCGTCGTGTCAGGGGGGAACACTGAAGCTTTCTTT
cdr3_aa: CASVVSGGNTEAFF

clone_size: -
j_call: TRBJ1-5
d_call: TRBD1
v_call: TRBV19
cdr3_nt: TGTGCCAGTAGTGAACAGGGGGGTCAGCCCCAGCATTTT
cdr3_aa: CASSEQGGQPQHF

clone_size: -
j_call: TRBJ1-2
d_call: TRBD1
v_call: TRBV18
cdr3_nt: TGTGCCAGCTCTCCGATAGCTGGGACAGACACAGACTATGGCTACACCTTC
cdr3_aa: CASSPIAGTDTDYGYTF

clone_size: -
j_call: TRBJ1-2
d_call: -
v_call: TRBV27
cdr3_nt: TGTGCCAGCAGTCTGACAGGAAGGAATAACTATGGCTACACCTTC
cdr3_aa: CASSLTGRNNYGYTF

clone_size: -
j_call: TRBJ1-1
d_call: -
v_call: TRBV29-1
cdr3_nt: TGCAGCGTGGAAGGTTCCCAGATGAACACTGAAGCTTTCTTT
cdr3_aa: CSVEGSQMNTEAFF

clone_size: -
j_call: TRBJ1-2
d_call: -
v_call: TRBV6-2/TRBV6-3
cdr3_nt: TGTGCCAGCAGTTACTCGAATTCAGGGAACTATGGCTACACCTTC
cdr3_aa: CASSYSNSGNYGYTF

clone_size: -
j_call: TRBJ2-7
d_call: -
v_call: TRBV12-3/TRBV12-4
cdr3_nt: TGTGCCAGCTCGATTACGAGCTCCTACGAGCAGTACTTC
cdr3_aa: CASSITSSYEQYF

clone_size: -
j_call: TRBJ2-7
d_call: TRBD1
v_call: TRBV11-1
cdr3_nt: TGTGCCAGCAGCCGGGACAGGGACTCCTACGAGCAGTACTTC
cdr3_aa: CASSRDRDSYEQYF

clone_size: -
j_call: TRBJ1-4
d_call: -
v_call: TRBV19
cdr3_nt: TGTGCCAGTAGTAAAGCCAGGTCCGGCTCTAATGAAAAACTGTTTTTT
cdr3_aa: CASSKARSGSNEKLFF

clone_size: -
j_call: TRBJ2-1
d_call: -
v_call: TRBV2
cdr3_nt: TGTGCCAGGAGCGGGCAAGACTCCTACAATGAGCAGTTCTTC
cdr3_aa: CARSGQDSYNEQFF

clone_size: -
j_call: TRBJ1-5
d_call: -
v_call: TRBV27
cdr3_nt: TGTGCCAGCAGAGGGACTGTAGCTCAGCCCCAGCATTTT
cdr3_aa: CASRGTVAQPQHF

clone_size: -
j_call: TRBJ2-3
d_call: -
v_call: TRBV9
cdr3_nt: TGTGCCAGCAGCGAGGTAGCGGTTGATACGCAGTATTTT
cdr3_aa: CASSEVAVDTQYF

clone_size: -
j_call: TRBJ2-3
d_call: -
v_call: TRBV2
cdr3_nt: TGTGCCAGCGTCCGAGACTACTTTACTCCGCAGTATTTT
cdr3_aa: CASVRDYFTPQYF

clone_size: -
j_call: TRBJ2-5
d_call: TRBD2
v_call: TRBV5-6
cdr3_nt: TGTGCCAGCAGCCCGGGAGGTATAGAGACCCAGTACTTC
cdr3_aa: CASSPGGIETQYF

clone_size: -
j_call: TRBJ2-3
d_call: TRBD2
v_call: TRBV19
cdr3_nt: TGTGCCAGTAGTCCCATAGCGGGAGAGGAAGATACGCAGTATTTT
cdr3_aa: CASSPIAGEEDTQYF

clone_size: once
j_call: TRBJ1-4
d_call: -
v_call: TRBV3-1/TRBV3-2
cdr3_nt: TGTGCCAGCAGCCAAGTGGGTGGGAGGATGTTTTTT
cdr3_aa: CASSQVGGRMFF

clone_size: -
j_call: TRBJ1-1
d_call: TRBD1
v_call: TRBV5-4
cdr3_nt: TGTGCCAGCAGCTCCCGGACAGGGGAAGCTTTCTTT
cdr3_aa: CASSSRTGEAFF

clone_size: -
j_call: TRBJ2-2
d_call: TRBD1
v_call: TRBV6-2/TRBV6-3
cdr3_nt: TGTGCCAGCAGTCGGACAGGTCAGGACACCGGGGAGCTGTTTTTT
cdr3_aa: CASSRTGQDTGELFF

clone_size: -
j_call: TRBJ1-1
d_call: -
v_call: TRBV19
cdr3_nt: TGTGCCAGTAGAGGGTACGGAGGGGATGACACTGAAGCTTTCTTT
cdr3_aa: CASRGYGGDDTEAFF

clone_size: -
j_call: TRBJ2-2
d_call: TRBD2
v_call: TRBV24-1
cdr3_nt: TGTGCCACCAGTGATCGAACTAGCGCGAACACCGGGGAGCTGTTTTTT
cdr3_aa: CATSDRTSANTGELFF

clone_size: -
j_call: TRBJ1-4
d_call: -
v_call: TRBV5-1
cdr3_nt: TGCGCCAGCAGCCTGGGGGGGCGGAGAGCTAATGAAAAACTGTTTTTT
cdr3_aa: CASSLGGRRANEKLFF

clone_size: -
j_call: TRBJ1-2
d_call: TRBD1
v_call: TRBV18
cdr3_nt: TGTGCCAGCTCACCGATGACCGGGACAGGGGACGGCTACACCTTC
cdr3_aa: CASSPMTGTGDGYTF

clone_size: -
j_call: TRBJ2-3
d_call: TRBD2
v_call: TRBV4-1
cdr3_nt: TGCGCCAGCAGCCAAGATGACGGACTAGCGGGAGTGAAAGATACGCAGTATTTT
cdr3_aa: CASSQDDGLAGVKDTQYF